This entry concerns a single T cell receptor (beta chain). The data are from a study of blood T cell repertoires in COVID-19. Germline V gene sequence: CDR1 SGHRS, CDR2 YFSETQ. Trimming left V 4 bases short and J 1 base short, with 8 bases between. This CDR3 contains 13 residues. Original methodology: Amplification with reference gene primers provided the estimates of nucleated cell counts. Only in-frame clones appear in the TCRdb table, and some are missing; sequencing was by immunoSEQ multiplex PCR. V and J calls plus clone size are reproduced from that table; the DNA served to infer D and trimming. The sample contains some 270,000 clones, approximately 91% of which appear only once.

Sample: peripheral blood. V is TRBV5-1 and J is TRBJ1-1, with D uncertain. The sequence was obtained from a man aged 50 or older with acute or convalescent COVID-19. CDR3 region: CASSVDGNTEAFF. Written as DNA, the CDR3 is TGCGCCAGCAGCGTGGACGGGAACACTGAAGCTTTCTTT.